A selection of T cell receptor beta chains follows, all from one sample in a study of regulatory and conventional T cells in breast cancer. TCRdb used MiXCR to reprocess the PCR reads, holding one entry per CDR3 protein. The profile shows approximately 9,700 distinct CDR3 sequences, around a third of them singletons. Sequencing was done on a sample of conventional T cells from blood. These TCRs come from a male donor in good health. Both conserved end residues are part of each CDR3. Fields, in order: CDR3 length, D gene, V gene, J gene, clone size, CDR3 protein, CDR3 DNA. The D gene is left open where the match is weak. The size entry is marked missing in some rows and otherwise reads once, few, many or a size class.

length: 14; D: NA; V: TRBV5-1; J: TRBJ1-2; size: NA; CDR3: CASSLAPSSRGYTF; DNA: TGCGCCAGCAGCTTGGCCCCCTCCAGCCGGGGCTACACCTTC
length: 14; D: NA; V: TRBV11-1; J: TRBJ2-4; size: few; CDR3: CASSLGGNKNIQYF; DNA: TGTGCCAGCAGCTTGGGGGGAAACAAAAACATTCAGTACTTC
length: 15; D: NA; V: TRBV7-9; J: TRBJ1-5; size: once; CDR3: CASTFLRGPPNPQHF; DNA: TGTGCCAGCACCTTTCTCCGCGGGCCGCCTAACCCCCAGCATTTT
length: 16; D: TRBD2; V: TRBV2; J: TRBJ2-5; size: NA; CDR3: CASSSRTSGGARTQYF; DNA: TGTGCCAGCAGTTCAAGGACTAGCGGGGGGGCGAGGACCCAGTACTTC
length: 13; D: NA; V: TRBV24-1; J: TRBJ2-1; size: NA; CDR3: CATSDPGQNEQFF; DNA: TGTGCCACCAGTGATCCGGGCCAGAATGAGCAGTTCTTC
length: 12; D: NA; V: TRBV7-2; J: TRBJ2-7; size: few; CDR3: CASSLVVQEQYF; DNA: TGTGCCAGCAGCTTAGTGGTCCAAGAGCAGTACTTC
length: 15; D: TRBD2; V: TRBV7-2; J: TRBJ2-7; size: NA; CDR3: CASSLAAGESYEQYF; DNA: TGTGCCAGCAGCTTAGCTGCGGGGGAGTCCTACGAGCAGTACTTC
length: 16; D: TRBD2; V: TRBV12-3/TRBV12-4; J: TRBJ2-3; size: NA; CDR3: CASSLSSGGATDTQYF; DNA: TGTGCCAGCAGTTTAAGTAGCGGGGGGGCCACAGATACGCAGTATTTT
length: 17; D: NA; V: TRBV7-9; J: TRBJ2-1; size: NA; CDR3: CASSLAGWGGAWNEQFF; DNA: TGTGCCAGCAGCTTAGCGGGATGGGGCGGGGCGTGGAATGAGCAGTTCTTC
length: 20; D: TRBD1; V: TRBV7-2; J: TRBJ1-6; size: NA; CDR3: CASSLGGPGTGGLANSPPHF; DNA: TGTGCCAGCAGCTTAGGAGGCCCCGGGACAGGGGGTTTAGCTAATTCACCCCCCCACTTT
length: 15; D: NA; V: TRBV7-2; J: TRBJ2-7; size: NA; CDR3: CASKPGRQTTYEQYF; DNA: TGTGCCAGCAAGCCGGGTCGACAGACCACCTACGAGCAGTACTTC
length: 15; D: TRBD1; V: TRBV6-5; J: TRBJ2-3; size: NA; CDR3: CASSRTGSRTNTQYF; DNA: TGTGCCAGCAGCCGGACAGGGTCTCGCACAAATACGCAGTATTTT
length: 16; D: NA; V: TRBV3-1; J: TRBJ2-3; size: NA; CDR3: CASSPVRAAWADTQYF; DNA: TGTGCCAGCAGCCCCGTTCGGGCAGCCTGGGCAGATACGCAGTATTTT
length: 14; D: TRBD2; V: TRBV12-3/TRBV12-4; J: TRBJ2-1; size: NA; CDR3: CASTKRGSYNEQFF; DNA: TGTGCCAGCACAAAGCGGGGATCCTACAATGAGCAGTTCTTC
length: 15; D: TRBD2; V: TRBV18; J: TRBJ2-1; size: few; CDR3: CASSTLAGGNNEQFF; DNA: TGTGCCAGCTCAACTCTAGCGGGGGGAAACAATGAGCAGTTCTTC
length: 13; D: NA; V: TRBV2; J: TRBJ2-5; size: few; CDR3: CASSEALQGTQYF; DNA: TGTGCCAGCAGTGAAGCGCTTCAGGGTACCCAGTACTTC
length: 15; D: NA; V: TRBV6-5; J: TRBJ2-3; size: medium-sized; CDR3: CASSYDRLITDTQYF; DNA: TGTGCCAGCAGTTACGACAGGCTTATCACAGATACGCAGTATTTT
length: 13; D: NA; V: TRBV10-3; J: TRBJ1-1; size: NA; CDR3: CAISEAENTEAFF; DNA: TGTGCCATCAGTGAGGCAGAAAACACTGAAGCTTTCTTT
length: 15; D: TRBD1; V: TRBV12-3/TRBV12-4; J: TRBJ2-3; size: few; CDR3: CASSSRDRHTDTQYF; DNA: TGTGCCAGCAGCTCCCGGGACAGACACACAGATACGCAGTATTTT
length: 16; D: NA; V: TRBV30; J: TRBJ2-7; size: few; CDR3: CAWSTPGRSVPYEQYF; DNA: TGTGCCTGGAGTACCCCAGGAAGATCAGTCCCCTACGAGCAGTACTTC
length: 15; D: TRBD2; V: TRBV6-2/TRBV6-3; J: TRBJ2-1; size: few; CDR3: CASGFPAGINNEQFF; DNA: TGTGCCAGCGGTTTCCCAGCGGGGATTAACAATGAGCAGTTCTTC
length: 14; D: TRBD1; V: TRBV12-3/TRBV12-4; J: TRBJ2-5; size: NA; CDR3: CASSLSGTDKTQYF; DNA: TGTGCCAGCAGTTTATCAGGGACAGACAAGACCCAGTACTTC
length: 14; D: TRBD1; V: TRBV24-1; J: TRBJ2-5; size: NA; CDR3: CATQDRRYQETQYF; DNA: TGTGCCACTCAGGACAGGCGGTACCAAGAGACCCAGTACTTC
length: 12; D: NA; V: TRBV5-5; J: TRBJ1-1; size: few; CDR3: CASSLEWAEAFF; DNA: TGTGCCAGCAGCTTGGAGTGGGCGGAAGCTTTCTTT
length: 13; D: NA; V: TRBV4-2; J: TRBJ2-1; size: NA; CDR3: CASSHLRRNGQFF; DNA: TGTGCCAGCAGCCACCTCCGGAGGAATGGGCAGTTCTTC
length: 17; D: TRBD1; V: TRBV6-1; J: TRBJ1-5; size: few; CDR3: CASTGTGATRGNQPQHF; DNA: TGTGCCAGCACCGGGACAGGGGCGACGCGGGGCAATCAGCCCCAGCATTTT
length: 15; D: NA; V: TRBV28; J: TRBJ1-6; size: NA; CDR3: CASRPRLDYNSPLHF; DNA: TGTGCCAGCAGACCACGTCTAGATTATAATTCACCCCTCCACTTT
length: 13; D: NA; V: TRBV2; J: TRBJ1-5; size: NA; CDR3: CASNAGEGQPQHF; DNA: TGTGCCAGCAACGCAGGAGAAGGACAGCCCCAGCATTTT
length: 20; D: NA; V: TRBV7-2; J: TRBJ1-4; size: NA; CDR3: CASSYGWGGRVSPTNEKLFF; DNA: TGTGCCAGCAGCTATGGTTGGGGGGGGAGAGTAAGTCCAACTAATGAAAAACTGTTTTTT
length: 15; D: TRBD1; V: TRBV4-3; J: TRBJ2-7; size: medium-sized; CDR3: CASSRGQGLSYEQYF; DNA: TGCGCCAGCAGCCGCGGACAGGGTCTCTCCTACGAGCAGTACTTC
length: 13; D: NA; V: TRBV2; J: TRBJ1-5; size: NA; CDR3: CASHSHSSQPQHF; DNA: TGTGCCAGCCACTCCCACAGTTCACAGCCCCAGCATTTT
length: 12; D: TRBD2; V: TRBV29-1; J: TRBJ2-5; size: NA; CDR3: CSVGLAGGTQYF; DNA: TGCAGCGTTGGACTAGCGGGGGGGACCCAGTACTTC
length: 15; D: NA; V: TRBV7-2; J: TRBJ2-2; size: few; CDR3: CASSLGHSGTGELFF; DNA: TGTGCCAGCAGCTTAGGACATTCGGGCACCGGGGAGCTGTTTTTT
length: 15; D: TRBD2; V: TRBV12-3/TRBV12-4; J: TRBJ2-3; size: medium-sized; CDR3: CASSPRLAGPDTQYF; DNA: TGTGCCAGCAGCCCCCGACTAGCGGGGCCGGATACGCAGTATTTT
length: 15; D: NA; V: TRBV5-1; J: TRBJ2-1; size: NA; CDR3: CASSSSSSSYNEQFF; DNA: TGCGCCAGCAGCTCTTCCTCGAGCTCCTACAATGAGCAGTTCTTC
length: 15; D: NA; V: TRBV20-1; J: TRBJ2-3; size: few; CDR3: CSAPRLGESTDTQYF; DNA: TGCAGTGCCCCCAGACTAGGAGAAAGCACAGATACGCAGTATTTT
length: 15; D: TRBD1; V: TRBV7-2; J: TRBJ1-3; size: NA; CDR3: CASSPRQGSGNTIYF; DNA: TGTGCCAGCAGCCCGCGACAGGGCTCTGGAAACACCATATATTTT
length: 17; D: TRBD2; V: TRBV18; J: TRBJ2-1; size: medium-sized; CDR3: CASSPFVSSGVYNEQFF; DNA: TGTGCCAGCTCACCCTTTGTTTCTAGCGGGGTGTACAATGAGCAGTTCTTC
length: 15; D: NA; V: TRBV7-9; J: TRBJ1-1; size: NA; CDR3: CASSLLGGDKTEAFF; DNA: TGTGCCAGCAGCTTACTTGGAGGGGATAAGACTGAAGCTTTCTTT
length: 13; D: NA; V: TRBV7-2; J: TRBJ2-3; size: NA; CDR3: CAGSLEPTDTQYF; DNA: TGTGCCGGCAGCTTAGAACCCACAGATACGCAGTATTTT
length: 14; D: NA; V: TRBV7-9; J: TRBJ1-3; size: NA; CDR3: CASSSRGYGNTIYF; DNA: TGTGCCAGCAGCTCCAGGGGTTATGGAAACACCATATATTTT
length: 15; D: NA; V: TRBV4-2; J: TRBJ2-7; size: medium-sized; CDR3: CASSQVPQADYEQYF; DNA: TGTGCCAGCAGCCAAGTCCCACAGGCCGACTACGAGCAGTACTTC
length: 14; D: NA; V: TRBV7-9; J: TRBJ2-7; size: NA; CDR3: CASSGRTGSNEQYF; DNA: TGTGCCAGCAGCGGGAGGACAGGCTCCAACGAGCAGTACTTC
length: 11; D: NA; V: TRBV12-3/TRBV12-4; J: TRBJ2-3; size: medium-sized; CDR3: CASSFTDTQYF; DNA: TGTGCCAGCAGTTTCACAGATACGCAGTATTTT
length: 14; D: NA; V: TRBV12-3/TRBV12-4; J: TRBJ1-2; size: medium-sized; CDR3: CASRAGGGNYGYTF; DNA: TGTGCCAGCCGTGCTGGGGGGGGTAACTATGGCTACACCTTC
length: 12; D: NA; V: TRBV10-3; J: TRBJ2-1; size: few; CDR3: CAIRRAGNEQFF; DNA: TGTGCCATCAGGAGGGCTGGCAATGAGCAGTTCTTC
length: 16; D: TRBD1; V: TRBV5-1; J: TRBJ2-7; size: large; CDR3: CASSLGSGQGNYEQYF; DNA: TGCGCCAGCAGCTTGGGTTCTGGACAGGGCAACTACGAGCAGTACTTC
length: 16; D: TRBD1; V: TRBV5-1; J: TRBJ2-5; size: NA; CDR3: CASSSGQGAVRETQYF; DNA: TGCGCCAGCAGCTCAGGACAGGGGGCGGTCCGGGAGACCCAGTACTTC
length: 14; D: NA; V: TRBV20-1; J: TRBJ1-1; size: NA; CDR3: CSASKGGMNTEAFF; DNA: TGCAGTGCTTCAAAGGGGGGAATGAACACTGAAGCTTTCTTT
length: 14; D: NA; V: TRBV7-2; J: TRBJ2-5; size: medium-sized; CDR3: CASSSRLPQETQYF; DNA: TGTGCCAGCAGTTCCCGACTACCCCAAGAGACCCAGTACTTC
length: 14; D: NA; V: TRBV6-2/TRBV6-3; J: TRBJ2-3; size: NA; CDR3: CASRGGKVTDTQYF; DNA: TGTGCCAGCAGAGGGGGGAAGGTCACAGATACGCAGTATTTT
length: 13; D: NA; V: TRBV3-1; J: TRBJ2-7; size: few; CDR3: CASSLWQTYEQYF; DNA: TGTGCCAGCAGCCTGTGGCAAACCTACGAGCAGTACTTC
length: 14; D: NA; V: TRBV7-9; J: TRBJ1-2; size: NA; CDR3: CASSLQATGYGYTF; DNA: TGTGCCAGCAGCCTTCAGGCGACGGGTTATGGCTACACCTTC
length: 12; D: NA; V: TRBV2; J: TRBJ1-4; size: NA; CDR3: CASSAGTEKLFF; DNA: TGTGCCAGCAGTGCAGGGACAGAAAAACTGTTTTTT
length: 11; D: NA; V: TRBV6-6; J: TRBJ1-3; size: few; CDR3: CASRAGNTIYF; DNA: TGTGCCAGCAGGGCCGGAAACACCATATATTTT
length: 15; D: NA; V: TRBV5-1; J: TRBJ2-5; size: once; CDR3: CASSSSGSPRETQYF; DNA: TGCGCCAGCAGCTCTTCGGGGAGCCCCCGAGAGACCCAGTACTTC
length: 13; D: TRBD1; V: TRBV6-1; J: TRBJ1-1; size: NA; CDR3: CASRQGAATEAFF; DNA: TGTGCCAGCAGACAGGGGGCGGCCACTGAAGCTTTCTTT
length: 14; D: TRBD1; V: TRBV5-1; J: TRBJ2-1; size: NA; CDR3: CASSFGTGSNEQFF; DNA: TGCGCCAGCAGCTTCGGGACAGGGAGCAATGAGCAGTTCTTC
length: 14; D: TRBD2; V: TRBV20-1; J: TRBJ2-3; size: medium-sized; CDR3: CSARAGGLTDTQYF; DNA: TGCAGTGCTAGAGCGGGGGGGCTAACAGATACGCAGTATTTT